A selection of T cell receptor beta chains follows, all from one sample in a study of T-cell reconstitution after alpha-beta-depleted transplantation in children. One entry per CDR3 protein, called by TCRdb with MiXCR from the PCR reads. The repertoire includes 700,000 to 950,000 distinct CDR3 sequences, 16% of them detected once, and approximately 5% sits in the top ten. Sample: PBMCs, mostly from graft donor cells, taken 360 days after TCRalphabeta/CD19-depleted stem cell transplant. These receptors were obtained from a male patient aged 5 to 17 who had a stem cell transplant for acute lymphoblastic leukemia, so the T cells may come from the graft donor. Both conserved end residues are trimmed from each CDR3. Fields, in order: J gene, V gene, D gene, CDR3 protein. D genes are given only for firm matches.

>TRBJ2-3|TRBV20-1|TRBD2
SAGRLAEMADTQY
>TRBJ2-5|TRBV7-9|NA
ASSPLGDGLETQY
>TRBJ2-7|TRBV15|NA
ATSRGDRAGTSLYEQY
>TRBJ1-1|TRBV6-5|NA
ATQPGLQDEAF
>TRBJ2-5|TRBV29-1|NA
SVVHIQETQY
>TRBJ1-5|TRBV4-1|TRBD1
ASSHGQGSGNQPQH
>TRBJ2-7|TRBV3-1|NA
ASSKPRTGIYEQY
>TRBJ2-3|TRBV11-2|TRBD2
ASSLDPLAGVTDTQY
>TRBJ2-3|TRBV15|TRBD1
ATSDRPDRGTDTQY
>TRBJ2-1|TRBV7-9|NA
ASSLAHTLAYNEQF
>TRBJ2-2|TRBV20-1|TRBD2
SARARTSNTGELF
>TRBJ2-3|TRBV12-3/TRBV12-4|NA
ASRETGTDTQY
>TRBJ2-1|TRBV4-2|TRBD2
ASSPEGWTSGRRGGNEQF
>TRBJ2-1|TRBV29-1|TRBD2
SVKGRESSYNEQF
>TRBJ1-5|TRBV19|TRBD1
ASRHRGHNQPQH
>TRBJ2-7|TRBV5-1|NA
ASSAWTRHYEQY
>TRBJ1-5|TRBV7-9|NA
ASSLDVGARQPQH
>TRBJ2-7|TRBV7-6|TRBD2
ASSREGLGGYEQY
>TRBJ2-1|TRBV5-4|NA
ASSLPHNEQF
>TRBJ2-5|TRBV6-1|NA
ASSLTVSSGETQY
>TRBJ2-1|TRBV11-3|NA
ASRSRDSPNEQF
>TRBJ2-1|TRBV4-1|NA
ASSQGRGWSYNEQF
>TRBJ2-1|TRBV5-1|NA
ASSWDKYYNEQF
>TRBJ2-4|TRBV20-1|NA
SGGAPRAKNIQY
>TRBJ2-7|TRBV19|TRBD2
ASGLAGEWTEKQY
>TRBJ2-6|TRBV3-1|NA
AISFGTLTPTGANVLT
>TRBJ2-7|TRBV29-1|NA
SVVGVQSSYEQY
>TRBJ2-1|TRBV5-1|TRBD2
ASSLAGTSYYNEQF
>TRBJ1-2|TRBV5-1|TRBD1
ASSFYRGGNGYT
>TRBJ2-3|TRBV20-1|TRBD2
SARGPGGPTDTQY